Listed below are T cell receptor beta chains from one sample, sequenced in a study of blood T cells in healthy people across ages. A single record per CDR3 protein comes from TCRdb applying MiXCR to the 5' RACE reads. The sample lists fewer than 650,000 distinct CDR3 sequences, about 26% occurring once. This sample also belongs to another study, concerning T cells of mothers and their children.

Source material: blood. These receptors all come from a boy aged 2-15 years in good health. Each CDR3 is given with its conserved first and last residue. Each record gives: J gene, V gene, CDR3 protein.

>TRBJ1-2|TRBV5-1
CASSPKGVGNGYTF
>TRBJ2-3|TRBV20-1
CSARGVGSGGAGADTQYF
>TRBJ2-1|TRBV5-1
CASSLGATTYNEQFF
>TRBJ1-1|TRBV21-1
CASSKAGGNTEAFF
>TRBJ2-2|TRBV7-8
CASSLPHTGELFF
>TRBJ2-2|TRBV2
CASKAGDSTGELFF
>TRBJ2-3|TRBV7-9
CASSLDWTERTDTQYF
>TRBJ2-4|TRBV28
CASSFRTGGAKNIQYF
>.|TRBV3-1
CASSQHLGTSGSYEQYF
>TRBJ2-7|TRBV11-2
CASSFGLSEVSYEQYF
>.|TRBV12-3/TRBV12-4
CASSLQGNYYEQYF
>.|TRBV9
CASSGTSGSIDEQFF
>TRBJ2-3|TRBV7-9
CASSFPPTRHTQYF
>TRBJ1-1|TRBV12-3/TRBV12-4
CASSLYLTNYEAFF
>TRBJ2-3|TRBV6-1
CASSEPSRPSTDTQYF
>TRBJ2-4|TRBV5-1
CASSLSGILAKNIQYF
>TRBJ2-2|TRBV6-5
CASSWGPPPTGELSF
>TRBJ2-7|TRBV6-1
CATGQGTSYEQYF
>.|TRBV25-1
CASRGQGNFGGISYEQYF
>TRBJ2-1|TRBV12-3/TRBV12-4
CASSISTGNEQFF
>.|TRBV29-1
CSVVDQPSEQFF
>TRBJ2-7|TRBV2
CASRSARGSYEQYF
>.|TRBV23-1
CASSHLGPVAYEQYF
>TRBJ2-7|TRBV25-1
CASSEKSSSGRGTYEQYF
>TRBJ2-3|TRBV4-3
CASSQLAGGQTDTQYF
>TRBJ2-2|TRBV27
CASSRYTGELFF
>.|TRBV27
CASGTGANEQYF
>TRBJ2-7|TRBV7-9
CASSSLGQGNYEQYF
>TRBJ2-1|TRBV7-2
CASSLIAGGPGVYNEQFF
>TRBJ2-5|TRBV3-1
CASSPQPQVETQYF
>TRBJ2-5|TRBV20-1
CSARYGSQETQYF
>TRBJ2-3|TRBV5-1
CASRLLIGTDTQYF
>TRBJ1-6|TRBV27
CASSLSGTGSPLHF
>TRBJ2-2|TRBV5-4
CASSWDTANTGELFF
>TRBJ2-4|TRBV12-3/TRBV12-4
CASSLAGGLLAKNIQYF
>TRBJ2-5|TRBV7-9
CASSLWMEETQYF
>TRBJ2-1|TRBV24-1
CATGDPWSGSSNEQFF
>TRBJ1-2|TRBV12-3/TRBV12-4
CASSFGQYGYTF
>.|TRBV2
CASRMGREGSYEQYF
>TRBJ2-3|TRBV4-1
CASSQDESSNTDTQYF
>TRBJ1-3|TRBV10-3
CAIRGTASGNTIYF
>TRBJ2-7|TRBV5-5
CASSQRQGLISYEQYF
>TRBJ2-3|TRBV9
CASSPLPTDTQYF
>TRBJ2-2|TRBV12-3/TRBV12-4
CASTFTTTQTGELFF
>TRBJ2-3|TRBV12-3/TRBV12-4
CASSFATDTQYF
>TRBJ1-2|TRBV2
CASVEAGYGYTF
>TRBJ1-5|TRBV2
CASSDSGAVYSNQPQHF
>TRBJ1-4|TRBV5-1
CASSLGGTVRYEKLFF
>TRBJ1-1|TRBV5-1
CASGTGNLGTEASF
>TRBJ2-3|TRBV7-2
CASSLDIDTQYF
>TRBJ1-4|TRBV29-1
CSGAETDATNEKLFF
>TRBJ2-7|TRBV12-3/TRBV12-4
CASSRRQRIYEQYF